This T cell receptor (beta chain) was recovered during a study of cytomegalovirus exposure and HLA in healthy donors. General study findings and limits: Sequencing likely caused a cluster of highly shared sequence variants. The HLA-A and HLA-B alleles of most subjects were reportedly predicted accurately from TCR beta sequences. Upon later analysis, TCR association rates were observed to vary by HLA locus, being highest for DRB1 and lowest for HLA-C. Later analysis associated a missense DCLRE1C variant with TCR beta V- and J-gene trimming.

Deletions cut 6 bases from V and 9 bases from J, with 15 bases between. CDR1 and CDR2 from the germline V gene are SGHTA and FQGTGA. This CDR3 spans 14 amino acids. A multiplex PCR was run with 60 Vbeta primers and 13 Jbeta primers. TCRdb's table, derived via immunoSEQ multiplex PCR, lists solely in-frame clones and lacks some. The table records over 150,000 clones, roughly four fifths of them present only once. Comment on this clone: As yet, its antigen is unknown.

The specimen sequenced was PBMCs. This clonotype was obtained from a man aged 50-59 years in good health and CMV-seropositive. The genes are TRBV7-3 and TRBJ1-6, with TRBD1 as a possible D gene (6 bases). The CDR3 spells CASRGAGKTSPLHF. CDR3 DNA: TGTGCCAGCAGGGGGGCAGGGAAGACTTCACCCCTCCACTTT.